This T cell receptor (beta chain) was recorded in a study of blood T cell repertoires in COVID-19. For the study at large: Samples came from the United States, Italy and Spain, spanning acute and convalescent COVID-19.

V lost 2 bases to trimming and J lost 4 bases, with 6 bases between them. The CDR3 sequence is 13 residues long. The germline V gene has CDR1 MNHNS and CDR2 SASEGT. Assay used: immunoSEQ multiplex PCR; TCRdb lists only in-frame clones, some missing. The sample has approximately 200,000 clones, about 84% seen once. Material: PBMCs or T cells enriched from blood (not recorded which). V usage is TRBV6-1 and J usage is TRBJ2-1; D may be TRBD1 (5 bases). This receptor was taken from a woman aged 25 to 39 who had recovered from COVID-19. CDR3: CASSEQGYNEQFF. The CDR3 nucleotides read TGTGCCAGCAGTGAACAGGGATACAATGAGCAGTTCTTC.